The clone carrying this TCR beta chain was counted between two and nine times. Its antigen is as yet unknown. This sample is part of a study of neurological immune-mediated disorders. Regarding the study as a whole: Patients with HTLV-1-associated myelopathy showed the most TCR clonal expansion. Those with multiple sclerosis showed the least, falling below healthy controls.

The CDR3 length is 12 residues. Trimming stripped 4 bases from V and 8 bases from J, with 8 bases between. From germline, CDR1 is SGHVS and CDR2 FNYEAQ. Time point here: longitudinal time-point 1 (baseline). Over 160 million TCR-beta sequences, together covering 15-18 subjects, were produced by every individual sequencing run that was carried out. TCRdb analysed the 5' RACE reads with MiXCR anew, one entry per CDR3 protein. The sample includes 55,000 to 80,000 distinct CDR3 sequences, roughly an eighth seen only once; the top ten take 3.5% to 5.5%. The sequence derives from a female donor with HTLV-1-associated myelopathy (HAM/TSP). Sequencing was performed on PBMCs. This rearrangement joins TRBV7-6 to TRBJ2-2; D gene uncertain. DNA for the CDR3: TGTGCCAGCAGCTCCCTGGTTGGGGAGCTGTTTTTT. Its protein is CASSSLVGELFF.